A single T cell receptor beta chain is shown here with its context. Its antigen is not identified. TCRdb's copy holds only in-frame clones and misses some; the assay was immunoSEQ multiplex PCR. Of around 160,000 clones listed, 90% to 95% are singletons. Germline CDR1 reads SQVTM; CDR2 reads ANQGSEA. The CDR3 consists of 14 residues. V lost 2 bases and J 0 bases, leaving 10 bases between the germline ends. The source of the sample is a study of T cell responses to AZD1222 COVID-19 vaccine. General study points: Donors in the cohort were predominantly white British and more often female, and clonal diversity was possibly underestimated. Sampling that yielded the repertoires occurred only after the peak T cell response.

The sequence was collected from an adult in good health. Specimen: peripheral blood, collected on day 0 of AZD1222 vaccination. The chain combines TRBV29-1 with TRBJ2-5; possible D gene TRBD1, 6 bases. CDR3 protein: CSVEKHRDQETQYF. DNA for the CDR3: TGCAGCGTTGAAAAACACAGGGACCAAGAGACCCAGTACTTC.